These T cell receptor beta chains were read from a single sample in a study of blood T cells in healthy people across ages. One entry per CDR3 protein, called by TCRdb with MiXCR from the 5' RACE reads. The data hold about 940,000 distinct CDR3 sequences, with 40% to 60% observed a single time. Sequencing was performed on blood. These receptors came from a man aged 30 to 45 in good health. Each CDR3 is given with its conserved first and last residue. D genes are given only for firm matches. Some rows have no size entry. The others give once, few or many, or a class for an expanded clone.

len: 13
abundance: -
d_gene: -
v_gene: TRBV11-2
j_gene: TRBJ1-1
CDR3aa: CASSPQPGAEAFF
CDR3nt: TGTGCCAGCAGCCCTCAACCGGGGGCTGAAGCTTTCTTT

len: 14
abundance: -
d_gene: -
v_gene: TRBV7-3
j_gene: TRBJ2-7
CDR3aa: CASSLTATSHEQYF
CDR3nt: TGTGCCAGCAGCTTAACGGCGACGAGCCACGAGCAGTACTTC

len: 12
abundance: many
d_gene: -
v_gene: TRBV20-1
j_gene: TRBJ2-5
CDR3aa: CSVRGERETQYF
CDR3nt: TGCAGTGTGAGGGGAGAGCGAGAGACCCAGTACTTC

len: 17
abundance: many
d_gene: -
v_gene: TRBV29-1
j_gene: TRBJ2-4
CDR3aa: CSVEDLNSWDEKNIQYF
CDR3nt: TGCAGCGTTGAAGATCTAAACTCGTGGGACGAAAAAAACATTCAGTACTTC

len: 15
abundance: -
d_gene: TRBD1
v_gene: TRBV10-3
j_gene: TRBJ2-5
CDR3aa: CAISEPGGQGETQYF
CDR3nt: TGTGCCATCAGTGAGCCTGGAGGACAGGGAGAGACCCAGTACTTC

len: 15
abundance: few
d_gene: -
v_gene: TRBV11-2
j_gene: TRBJ2-1
CDR3aa: CASSPPLTIGNEQFF
CDR3nt: TGTGCCAGCAGCCCACCGTTGACCATCGGCAATGAGCAGTTCTTC

len: 15
abundance: -
d_gene: -
v_gene: TRBV3-1
j_gene: TRBJ1-6
CDR3aa: CASSQDGGTNSPLHF
CDR3nt: TGTGCCAGCAGCCAAGATGGGGGAACCAATTCACCCCTCCACTTT

len: 12
abundance: -
d_gene: -
v_gene: TRBV7-2
j_gene: TRBJ2-3
CDR3aa: CASSFQLDTQYF
CDR3nt: TGTGCCAGCAGCTTCCAGCTAGATACGCAGTATTTT

len: 15
abundance: -
d_gene: -
v_gene: TRBV29-1
j_gene: TRBJ2-3
CDR3aa: CSVEDLDREGDTQYF
CDR3nt: TGCAGCGTTGAAGATCTAGACCGAGAAGGAGATACGCAGTATTTT

len: 13
abundance: few
d_gene: TRBD1
v_gene: TRBV7-9
j_gene: TRBJ2-7
CDR3aa: CASRIGTGYEQYF
CDR3nt: TGTGCCAGCAGAATTGGGACAGGCTACGAGCAGTACTTC

len: 14
abundance: once
d_gene: -
v_gene: TRBV20-1
j_gene: TRBJ1-2
CDR3aa: CSADKGSIDYGYTF
CDR3nt: TGCAGTGCGGATAAGGGGAGTATCGACTATGGCTACACCTTC

len: 16
abundance: -
d_gene: -
v_gene: TRBV20-1
j_gene: TRBJ2-1
CDR3aa: CSAIGSRVFAGNEQFF
CDR3nt: TGCAGTGCTATAGGGAGCAGGGTTTTCGCCGGCAATGAGCAGTTCTTC

len: 12
abundance: -
d_gene: -
v_gene: TRBV20-1
j_gene: TRBJ2-7
CDR3aa: CSGATGIYEQYF
CDR3nt: TGCAGTGGCGCGACAGGAATCTACGAGCAGTACTTC

len: 16
abundance: -
d_gene: -
v_gene: TRBV11-1
j_gene: TRBJ2-5
CDR3aa: CASSLEFGAPIETQYF
CDR3nt: TGTGCCAGCAGCTTAGAATTCGGTGCGCCGATAGAGACCCAGTACTTC

len: 14
abundance: few
d_gene: TRBD1
v_gene: TRBV7-2
j_gene: TRBJ2-5
CDR3aa: CASSSQGPQETQYF
CDR3nt: TGTGCCAGCAGCTCACAGGGGCCCCAAGAGACCCAGTACTTC

len: 15
abundance: -
d_gene: TRBD1
v_gene: TRBV7-2
j_gene: TRBJ2-7
CDR3aa: CASSRPGQGVYEQYF
CDR3nt: TGTGCCAGCAGCAGACCGGGACAGGGGGTCTACGAGCAGTACTTC

len: 15
abundance: -
d_gene: TRBD1
v_gene: TRBV12-3/TRBV12-4
j_gene: TRBJ2-1
CDR3aa: CASSLGQGAFDEQFF
CDR3nt: TGTGCCAGCAGTTTGGGACAGGGGGCATTCGATGAGCAGTTCTTC

len: 16
abundance: medium-sized
d_gene: -
v_gene: TRBV5-6
j_gene: TRBJ1-2
CDR3aa: CASSSGRFIGGDGYTF
CDR3nt: TGTGCCAGCAGCTCAGGGAGGTTTATAGGAGGAGATGGCTACACCTTC

len: 14
abundance: few
d_gene: TRBD1
v_gene: TRBV7-9
j_gene: TRBJ1-2
CDR3aa: CASSGDTGAYGYTF
CDR3nt: TGTGCCAGCAGCGGAGACACAGGGGCCTATGGCTACACCTTC

len: 15
abundance: few
d_gene: -
v_gene: TRBV6-1
j_gene: TRBJ2-7
CDR3aa: CASSEGTTSSYEQYF
CDR3nt: TGTGCCAGCAGTGAAGGGACGACGAGCTCCTACGAGCAGTACTTC

len: 14
abundance: -
d_gene: TRBD1
v_gene: TRBV4-1
j_gene: TRBJ1-1
CDR3aa: CASSPTAGGTEAFF
CDR3nt: TGCGCCAGCAGCCCTACGGCAGGGGGCACTGAAGCTTTCTTT

len: 12
abundance: -
d_gene: -
v_gene: TRBV12-3/TRBV12-4
j_gene: TRBJ2-7
CDR3aa: CASNTGTYEQYF
CDR3nt: TGTGCCAGCAACACAGGGACCTACGAGCAGTACTTC

len: 13
abundance: -
d_gene: -
v_gene: TRBV7-6
j_gene: TRBJ2-1
CDR3aa: CASSLGRVNERFF
CDR3nt: TGTGCCAGCAGCTTAGGGCGGGTCAATGAGCGGTTCTTC

len: 14
abundance: -
d_gene: TRBD1
v_gene: TRBV28
j_gene: TRBJ1-4
CDR3aa: CASSGTGGNEKLFF
CDR3nt: TGTGCCAGCAGTGGGACAGGGGGTAATGAAAAACTGTTTTTT

len: 14
abundance: few
d_gene: -
v_gene: TRBV6-5
j_gene: TRBJ2-3
CDR3aa: CASSYVGSTDTQYF
CDR3nt: TGTGCCAGCAGTTACGTCGGTTCAACAGATACGCAGTATTTT

len: 15
abundance: few
d_gene: -
v_gene: TRBV20-1
j_gene: TRBJ1-5
CDR3aa: CSAREGQGRDQPQHF
CDR3nt: TGCAGTGCTAGAGAGGGGCAGGGTCGGGATCAGCCCCAGCATTTT

len: 13
abundance: few
d_gene: -
v_gene: TRBV6-1
j_gene: TRBJ2-1
CDR3aa: CASSASGRVEVFF
CDR3nt: TGTGCCAGCAGTGCTTCGGGCAGGGTCGAGGTGTTCTTC

len: 13
abundance: few
d_gene: -
v_gene: TRBV20-1
j_gene: TRBJ2-5
CDR3aa: CSARPSVQETQYF
CDR3nt: TGCAGTGCCCGACCTTCAGTCCAAGAGACCCAGTACTTC

len: 12
abundance: -
d_gene: -
v_gene: TRBV4-1
j_gene: TRBJ2-7
CDR3aa: CASSQVEHEQYF
CDR3nt: TGCGCCAGCAGCCAAGTGGAGCACGAGCAGTACTTC

len: 19
abundance: -
d_gene: TRBD1
v_gene: TRBV5-1
j_gene: TRBJ1-2
CDR3aa: CASSPIRGRSGFLFNGYTF
CDR3nt: TGCGCCAGCAGCCCAATCAGGGGGCGTTCGGGTTTCTTGTTTAATGGCTACACCTTC

len: 16
abundance: -
d_gene: -
v_gene: TRBV7-2
j_gene: TRBJ2-3
CDR3aa: CASTSPSPGSTDTQYF
CDR3nt: TGTGCCAGCACATCCCCCTCCCCTGGTAGCACAGATACGCAGTATTTT

len: 14
abundance: few
d_gene: -
v_gene: TRBV28
j_gene: TRBJ2-7
CDR3aa: CASSRRTGIYEQYF
CDR3nt: TGTGCCAGCAGCAGACGGACTGGAATTTACGAGCAGTACTTC

len: 17
abundance: -
d_gene: -
v_gene: TRBV7-8
j_gene: TRBJ1-4
CDR3aa: CASSLGRLGATNEKLFF
CDR3nt: TGTGCCAGCAGCTTAGGGCGTTTAGGCGCAACTAATGAAAAACTGTTTTTT

len: 15
abundance: -
d_gene: TRBD1
v_gene: TRBV7-2
j_gene: TRBJ2-7
CDR3aa: CASSLYGTGVEEQYF
CDR3nt: TGTGCCAGCAGCTTATATGGGACAGGTGTAGAAGAGCAGTACTTC

len: 14
abundance: -
d_gene: -
v_gene: TRBV6-5
j_gene: TRBJ2-7
CDR3aa: CASSYNWGAYEQYF
CDR3nt: TGTGCCAGCAGTTACAACTGGGGGGCCTACGAGCAGTACTTC

len: 14
abundance: few
d_gene: -
v_gene: TRBV18
j_gene: TRBJ1-2
CDR3aa: CASSPPTRADGYTF
CDR3nt: TGTGCCAGCTCACCACCAACCAGGGCGGATGGCTACACCTTC

len: 17
abundance: many
d_gene: TRBD1
v_gene: TRBV7-2
j_gene: TRBJ2-1
CDR3aa: CASSPRRPGQGYNEQFF
CDR3nt: TGTGCCAGCAGCCCGAGACGCCCGGGACAGGGATACAATGAGCAGTTCTTC

len: 13
abundance: -
d_gene: -
v_gene: TRBV7-2
j_gene: TRBJ2-2
CDR3aa: CASRGQGTGELFF
CDR3nt: TGTGCCAGCAGGGGTCAGGGAACCGGGGAGCTGTTTTTT

len: 15
abundance: few
d_gene: -
v_gene: TRBV7-2
j_gene: TRBJ2-4
CDR3aa: CASSLAPGRGVRQYF
CDR3nt: TGTGCCAGCAGCTTAGCGCCAGGCAGGGGAGTACGTCAGTACTTC

len: 14
abundance: many
d_gene: -
v_gene: TRBV7-2
j_gene: TRBJ2-3
CDR3aa: CASSLGLSTDTQYF
CDR3nt: TGTGCCAGCAGCTTAGGGCTAAGCACAGATACGCAGTATTTT

len: 18
abundance: -
d_gene: TRBD2
v_gene: TRBV24-1
j_gene: TRBJ2-5
CDR3aa: CATSDLKRGGLSQETQYF
CDR3nt: TGTGCCACCAGTGATTTGAAGCGGGGGGGCCTGTCTCAAGAGACCCAGTACTTC

len: 15
abundance: -
d_gene: TRBD2
v_gene: TRBV6-5
j_gene: TRBJ2-1
CDR3aa: CASSRLPGGLNEQFF
CDR3nt: TGTGCCAGCAGCCGGCTACCGGGGGGGTTGAATGAGCAGTTCTTC

len: 17
abundance: many
d_gene: -
v_gene: TRBV4-2
j_gene: TRBJ2-3
CDR3aa: CASSSLEIAGGTDTQYF
CDR3nt: TGTGCCAGCAGCTCCCTCGAAATAGCCGGAGGCACAGATACGCAGTATTTT

len: 13
abundance: -
d_gene: -
v_gene: TRBV20-1
j_gene: TRBJ2-7
CDR3aa: CSARYQGRYEQYF
CDR3nt: TGCAGTGCTAGGTACCAGGGTAGGTACGAGCAGTACTTC

len: 16
abundance: -
d_gene: -
v_gene: TRBV7-2
j_gene: TRBJ2-1
CDR3aa: CASSWEGGGSYNEQFF
CDR3nt: TGTGCCAGCAGCTGGGAGGGGGGGGGCTCCTACAATGAGCAGTTCTTC

len: 16
abundance: -
d_gene: TRBD2
v_gene: TRBV6-6
j_gene: TRBJ2-1
CDR3aa: CASTIAVGGGLNEQFF
CDR3nt: TGTGCCAGCACCATCGCCGTCGGGGGGGGCCTCAATGAGCAGTTCTTC

len: 13
abundance: few
d_gene: -
v_gene: TRBV4-2
j_gene: TRBJ2-7
CDR3aa: CASSQGWQYEQYF
CDR3nt: TGTGCCAGCAGCCAAGGTTGGCAGTACGAGCAGTACTTC

len: 13
abundance: few
d_gene: -
v_gene: TRBV5-1
j_gene: TRBJ2-7
CDR3aa: CASSTGPPNEQYF
CDR3nt: TGCGCCAGCAGTACAGGGCCCCCGAACGAGCAGTACTTC

len: 13
abundance: -
d_gene: -
v_gene: TRBV6-2/TRBV6-3
j_gene: TRBJ2-3
CDR3aa: CASSYGRDNTQYF
CDR3nt: TGTGCCAGCAGTTACGGCAGGGATAATACGCAGTATTTT

len: 16
abundance: -
d_gene: -
v_gene: TRBV4-3
j_gene: TRBJ2-7
CDR3aa: CASSQDPLRGFDEQYF
CDR3nt: TGCGCCAGCAGCCAAGATCCCCTTAGGGGGTTCGACGAGCAGTACTTC

len: 14
abundance: few
d_gene: -
v_gene: TRBV5-1
j_gene: TRBJ1-2
CDR3aa: CASSSPEIPGGYTF
CDR3nt: TGCGCCAGCAGCTCGCCCGAGATTCCCGGGGGCTACACCTTC

len: 16
abundance: -
d_gene: TRBD2
v_gene: TRBV6-5
j_gene: TRBJ2-2
CDR3aa: CASSYPSGANTGELFF
CDR3nt: TGTGCCAGCAGTTACCCTAGCGGGGCGAACACCGGGGAGCTGTTTTTT